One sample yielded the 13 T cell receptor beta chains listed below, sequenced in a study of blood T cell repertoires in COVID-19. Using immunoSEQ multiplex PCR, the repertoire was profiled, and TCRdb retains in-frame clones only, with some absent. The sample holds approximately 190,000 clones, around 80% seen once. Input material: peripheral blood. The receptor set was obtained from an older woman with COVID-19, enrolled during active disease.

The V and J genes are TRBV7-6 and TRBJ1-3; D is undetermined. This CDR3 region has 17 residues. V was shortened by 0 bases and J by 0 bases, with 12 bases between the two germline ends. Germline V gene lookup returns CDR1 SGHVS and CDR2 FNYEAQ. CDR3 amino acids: CASSLAWATSSGNTIYF. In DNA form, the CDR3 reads TGTGCCAGCAGCTTAGCGTGGGCGACGAGCTCTGGAAACACCATATATTTT.

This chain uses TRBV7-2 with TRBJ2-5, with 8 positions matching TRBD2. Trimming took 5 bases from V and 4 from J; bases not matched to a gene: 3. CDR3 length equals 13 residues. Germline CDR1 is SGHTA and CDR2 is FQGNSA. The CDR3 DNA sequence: TGTGCCAGCAGCCCTACTAGCGGAGAGACCCAGTACTTC. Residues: CASSPTSGETQYF.

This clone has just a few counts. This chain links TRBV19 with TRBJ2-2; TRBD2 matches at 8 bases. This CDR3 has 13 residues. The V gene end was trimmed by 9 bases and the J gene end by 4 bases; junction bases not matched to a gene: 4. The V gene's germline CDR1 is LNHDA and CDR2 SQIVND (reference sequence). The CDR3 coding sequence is TGTGCCAGCGGTCGGGGGGGCACCGGGGAGCTGTTTTTT. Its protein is CASGRGGTGELFF.

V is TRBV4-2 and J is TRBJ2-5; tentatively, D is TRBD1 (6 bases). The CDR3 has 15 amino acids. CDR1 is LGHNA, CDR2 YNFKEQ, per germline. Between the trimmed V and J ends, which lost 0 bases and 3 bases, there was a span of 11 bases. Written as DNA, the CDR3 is TGTGCCAGCAGCCAAGACCCGGGACAAAAAGAGACCCAGTACTTC. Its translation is CASSQDPGQKETQYF.

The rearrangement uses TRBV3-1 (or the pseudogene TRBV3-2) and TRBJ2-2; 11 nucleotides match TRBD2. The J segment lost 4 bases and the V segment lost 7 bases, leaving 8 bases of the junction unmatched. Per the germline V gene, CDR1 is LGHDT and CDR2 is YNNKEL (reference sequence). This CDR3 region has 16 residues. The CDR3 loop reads CASNLLSGRGTGELFF. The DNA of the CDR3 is TGTGCCAGCAACCTACTTAGCGGGAGGGGCACCGGGGAGCTGTTTTTT.

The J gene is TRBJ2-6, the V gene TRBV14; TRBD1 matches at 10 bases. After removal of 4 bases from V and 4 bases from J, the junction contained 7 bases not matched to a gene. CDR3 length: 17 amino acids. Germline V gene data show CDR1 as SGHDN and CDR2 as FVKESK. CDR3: CASSPRDRGSGANVLTF. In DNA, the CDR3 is TGTGCCAGCAGCCCACGGGACAGGGGATCCGGGGCCAACGTCCTGACTTTC.

In nucleotides, the CDR3 is TGCAGCGCCACCTCGGACAGCTCCTACGAGCAGTACTTC. Translation: CSATSDSSYEQYF. This chain joins TRBV29-1 and TRBJ2-7, with D maybe TRBD1 (6 bases). This CDR3 is 13 amino acids long. Trimming removed 7 bases at V and 0 bases at J, with 13 bases between. Germline assignment: CDR1 SQVTM and CDR2 ANQGSEA.

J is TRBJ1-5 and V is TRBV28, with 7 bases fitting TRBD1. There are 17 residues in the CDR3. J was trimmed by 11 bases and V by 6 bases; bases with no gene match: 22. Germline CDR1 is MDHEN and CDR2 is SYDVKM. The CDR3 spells CASRPPGRSGGISSQHF. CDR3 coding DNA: TGTGCCAGCAGACCGCCGGGACGGTCAGGGGGGATCAGCTCCCAGCATTTT.

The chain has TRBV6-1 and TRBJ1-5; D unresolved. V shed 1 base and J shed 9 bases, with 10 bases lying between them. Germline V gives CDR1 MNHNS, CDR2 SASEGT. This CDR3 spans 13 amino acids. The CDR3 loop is CASSEGSKLPQHF. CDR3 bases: TGTGCCAGCAGTGAAGGGTCGAAGCTGCCCCAGCATTTT.

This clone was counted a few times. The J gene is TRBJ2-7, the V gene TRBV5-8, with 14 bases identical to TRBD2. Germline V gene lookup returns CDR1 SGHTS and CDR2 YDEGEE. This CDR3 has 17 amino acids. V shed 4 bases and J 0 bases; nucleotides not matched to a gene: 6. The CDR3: CASSGGTSGGSSYEQYF. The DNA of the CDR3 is TGTGCCAGCAGCGGAGGGACTAGCGGGGGCAGCTCCTACGAGCAGTACTTC.

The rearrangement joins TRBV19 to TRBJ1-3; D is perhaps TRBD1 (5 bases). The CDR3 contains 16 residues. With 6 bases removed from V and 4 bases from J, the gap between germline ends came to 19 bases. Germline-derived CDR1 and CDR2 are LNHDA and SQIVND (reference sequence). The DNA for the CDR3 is TGTGCCAGTAGCCCGGACACCGCCCCTCCAGGAAACACCATATATTTT. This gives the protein CASSPDTAPPGNTIYF.

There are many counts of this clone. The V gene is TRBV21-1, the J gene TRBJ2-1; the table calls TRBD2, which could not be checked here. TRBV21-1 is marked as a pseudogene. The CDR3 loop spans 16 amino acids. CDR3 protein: CASSKGGGSSYNEQFF. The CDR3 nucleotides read TGTGCCAGCAGTAAAGGGGGCGGGAGCTCCTACAATGAGCAGTTCTTC.

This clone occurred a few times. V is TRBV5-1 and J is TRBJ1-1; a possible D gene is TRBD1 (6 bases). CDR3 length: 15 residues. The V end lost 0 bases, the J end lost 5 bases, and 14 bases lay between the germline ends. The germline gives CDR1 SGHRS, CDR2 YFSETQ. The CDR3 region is CASSLALGGVTEAFF. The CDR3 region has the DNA TGCGCCAGCAGCTTGGCCCTAGGGGGAGTTACTGAAGCTTTCTTT.